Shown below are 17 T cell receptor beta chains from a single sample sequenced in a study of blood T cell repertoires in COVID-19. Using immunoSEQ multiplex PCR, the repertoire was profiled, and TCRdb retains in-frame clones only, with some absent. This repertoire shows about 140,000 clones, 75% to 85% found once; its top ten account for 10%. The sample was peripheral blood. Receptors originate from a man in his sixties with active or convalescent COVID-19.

Written as DNA, the CDR3 is TGTGCCAGCAGTACAGCTAACTATGGCTACACCTTC. This encodes CASSTANYGYTF. This chain joins TRBV13 and TRBJ1-2; D remains ambiguous. With 6 bases removed from V and 0 bases from J, the gap between germline ends came to 5 bases. Germline CDR1 reads PRHDT; CDR2 reads FYEKMQ (reference sequence). The CDR3 spans 12 residues. Drawing the rest from reference TRBV13 and TRBJ1-2, the complete variable domain is AAGVIQSPRHLIKEKRETATLKCYPIPRHDTVYWYQQGPGQDPQFLISFYEKMQSDKGSIPDRFSAQQFSDYHSELNMSSLELGDSALYFCASSTANYGYTFGSGTRLTVV.

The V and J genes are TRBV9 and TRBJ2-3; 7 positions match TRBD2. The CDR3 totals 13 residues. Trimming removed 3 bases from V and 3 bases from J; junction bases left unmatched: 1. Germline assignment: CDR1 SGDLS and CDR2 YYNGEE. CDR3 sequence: CASSEGGTDTQYF. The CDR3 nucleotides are TGTGCCAGCAGCGAGGGAGGGACAGATACGCAGTATTTT.

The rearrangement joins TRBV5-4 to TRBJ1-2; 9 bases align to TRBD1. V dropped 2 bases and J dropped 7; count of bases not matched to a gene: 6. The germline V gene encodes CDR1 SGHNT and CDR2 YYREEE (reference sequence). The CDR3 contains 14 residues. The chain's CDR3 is CASSLQGQGSGYTF. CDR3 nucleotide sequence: TGTGCCAGCAGCTTACAGGGACAGGGATCTGGCTACACCTTC.

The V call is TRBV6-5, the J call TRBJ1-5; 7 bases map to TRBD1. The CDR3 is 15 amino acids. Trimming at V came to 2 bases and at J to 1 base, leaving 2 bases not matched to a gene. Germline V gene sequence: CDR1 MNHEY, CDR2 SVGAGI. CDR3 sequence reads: CASSYGGQSNQPQHF. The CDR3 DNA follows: TGTGCCAGCAGTTACGGGGGACAGAGCAATCAGCCCCAGCATTTT.

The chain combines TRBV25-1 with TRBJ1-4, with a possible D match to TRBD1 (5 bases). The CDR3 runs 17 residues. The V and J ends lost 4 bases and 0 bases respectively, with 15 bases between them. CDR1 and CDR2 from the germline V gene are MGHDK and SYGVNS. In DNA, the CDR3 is TGTGCCAGCAGTGCGTCGACAGTGCGCTCAACTAATGAAAAACTGTTTTTT. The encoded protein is CASSASTVRSTNEKLFF. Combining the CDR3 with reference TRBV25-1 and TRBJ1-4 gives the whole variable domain EADIYQTPRYLVIGTGKKITLECSQTMGHDKMYWYQQDPGMELHLIHYSYGVNSTEKGDLSSESTVSRIRTEHFPLTLESARPSHTSQYLCASSASTVRSTNEKLFFGSGTQLSVL.

DNA of the CDR3: TGCGCCAGCACTCGGGGGGAAGGAGAGACCCAGTACTTC. Amino acids: CASTRGEGETQYF. The chain carries TRBV10-2 and TRBJ2-5; 7 nucleotides agree with TRBD2. Per the germline V gene, CDR1 is WSHSY and CDR2 is SAAADI. This CDR3 spans 13 amino acids. The V and J ends lost 7 bases and 4 bases, in that order; junction bases with no gene match: 6.

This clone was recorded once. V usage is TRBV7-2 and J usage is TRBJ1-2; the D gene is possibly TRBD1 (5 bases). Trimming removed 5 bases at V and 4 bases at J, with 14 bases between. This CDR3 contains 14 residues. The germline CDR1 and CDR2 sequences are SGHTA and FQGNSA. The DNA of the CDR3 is TGTGCCAGCAGCCCCCGGACACCATCCTATGGCTACACCTTC. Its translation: CASSPRTPSYGYTF.

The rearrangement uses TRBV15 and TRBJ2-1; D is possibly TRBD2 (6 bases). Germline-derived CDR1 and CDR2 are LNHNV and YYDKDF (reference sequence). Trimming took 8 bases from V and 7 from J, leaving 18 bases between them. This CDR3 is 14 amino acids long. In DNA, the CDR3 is TGTGCCACCGCTAGGGGCGGGACCTGGAATGAGCAGTTCTTC. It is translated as CATARGGTWNEQFF.

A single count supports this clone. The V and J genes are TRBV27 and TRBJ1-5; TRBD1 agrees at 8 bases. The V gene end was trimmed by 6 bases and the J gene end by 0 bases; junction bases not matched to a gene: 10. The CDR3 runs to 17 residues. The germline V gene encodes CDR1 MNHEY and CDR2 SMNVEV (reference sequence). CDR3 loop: CASRKQGVVYSNQPQHF. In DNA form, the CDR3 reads TGTGCCAGCAGGAAACAGGGGGTAGTGTATAGCAATCAGCCCCAGCATTTT.

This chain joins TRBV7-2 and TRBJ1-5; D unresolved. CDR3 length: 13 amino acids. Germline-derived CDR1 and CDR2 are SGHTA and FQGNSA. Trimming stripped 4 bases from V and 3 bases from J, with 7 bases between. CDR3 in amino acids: CASSSGYNQPQHF. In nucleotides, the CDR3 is TGTGCCAGCAGCTCGGGGTACAATCAGCCCCAGCATTTT. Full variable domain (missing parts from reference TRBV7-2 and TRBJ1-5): GAGVSQSPSNKVTEKGKDVELRCDPISGHTALYWYRQSLGQGLEFLIYFQGNSAPDKSGLPSDRFSAERTGGSVSTLTIQRTQQEDSAVYLCASSSGYNQPQHFGDGTRLSIL.

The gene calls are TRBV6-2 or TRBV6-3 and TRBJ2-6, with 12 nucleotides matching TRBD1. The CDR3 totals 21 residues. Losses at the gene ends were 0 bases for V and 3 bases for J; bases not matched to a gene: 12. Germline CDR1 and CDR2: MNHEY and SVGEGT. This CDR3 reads CASSYSPGLGQGALGANVLTF. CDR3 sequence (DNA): TGTGCCAGCAGTTACTCGCCTGGGCTGGGACAGGGGGCGCTTGGGGCCAACGTCCTGACTTTC.

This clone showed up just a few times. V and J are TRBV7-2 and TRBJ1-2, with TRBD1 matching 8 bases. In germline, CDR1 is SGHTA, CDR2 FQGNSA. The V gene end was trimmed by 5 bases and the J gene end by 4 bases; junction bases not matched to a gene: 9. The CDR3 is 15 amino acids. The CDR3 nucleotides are TGTGCCAGCAGCAACCAGGGGGCCCTTGGCTATGGCTACACCTTC. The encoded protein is CASSNQGALGYGYTF.

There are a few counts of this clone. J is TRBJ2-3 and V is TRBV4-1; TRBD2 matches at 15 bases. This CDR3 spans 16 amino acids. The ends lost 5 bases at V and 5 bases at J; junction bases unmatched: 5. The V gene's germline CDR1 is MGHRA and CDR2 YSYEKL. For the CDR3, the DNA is TGCGCCAGCAGCAGGACTAGCGGGGGGGCCGAAGATACGCAGTATTTT. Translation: CASSRTSGGAEDTQYF.

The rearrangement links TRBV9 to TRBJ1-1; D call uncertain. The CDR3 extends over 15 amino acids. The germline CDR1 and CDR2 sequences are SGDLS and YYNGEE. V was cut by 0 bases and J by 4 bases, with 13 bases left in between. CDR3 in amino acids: CASSVAKGGFTEAFF. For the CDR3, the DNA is TGTGCCAGCAGCGTAGCTAAGGGAGGGTTCACTGAAGCTTTCTTT. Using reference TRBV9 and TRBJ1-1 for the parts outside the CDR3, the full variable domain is DSGVTQTPKHLITATGQRVTLRCSPRSGDLSVYWYQQSLDQGLQFLIQYYNGEERAKGNILERFSAQQFPDLHSELNLSSLELGDSALYFCASSVAKGGFTEAFFGQGTRLTVV.

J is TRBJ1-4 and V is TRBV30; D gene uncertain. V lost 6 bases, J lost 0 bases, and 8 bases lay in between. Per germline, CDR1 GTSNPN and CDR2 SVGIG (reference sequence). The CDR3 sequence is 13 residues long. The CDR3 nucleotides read TGTGCCTGTTTACCAGCAACTAATGAAAAACTGTTTTTT. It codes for CACLPATNEKLFF.

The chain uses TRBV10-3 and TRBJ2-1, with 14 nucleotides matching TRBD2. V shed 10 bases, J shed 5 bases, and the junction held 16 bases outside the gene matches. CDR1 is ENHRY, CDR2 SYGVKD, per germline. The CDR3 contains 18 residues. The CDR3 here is CATLPGLAGVLTDNEQFF. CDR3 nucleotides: TGTGCCACCTTGCCGGGACTAGCGGGGGTGTTAACAGACAATGAGCAGTTCTTC.

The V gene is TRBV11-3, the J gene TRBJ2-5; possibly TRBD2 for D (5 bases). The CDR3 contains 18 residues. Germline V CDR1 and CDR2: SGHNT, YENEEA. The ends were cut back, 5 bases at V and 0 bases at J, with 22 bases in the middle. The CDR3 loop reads CASSPVGAGSSDQETQYF. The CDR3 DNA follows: TGTGCCAGCAGCCCTGTAGGTGCGGGCTCTTCGGACCAAGAGACCCAGTACTTC.